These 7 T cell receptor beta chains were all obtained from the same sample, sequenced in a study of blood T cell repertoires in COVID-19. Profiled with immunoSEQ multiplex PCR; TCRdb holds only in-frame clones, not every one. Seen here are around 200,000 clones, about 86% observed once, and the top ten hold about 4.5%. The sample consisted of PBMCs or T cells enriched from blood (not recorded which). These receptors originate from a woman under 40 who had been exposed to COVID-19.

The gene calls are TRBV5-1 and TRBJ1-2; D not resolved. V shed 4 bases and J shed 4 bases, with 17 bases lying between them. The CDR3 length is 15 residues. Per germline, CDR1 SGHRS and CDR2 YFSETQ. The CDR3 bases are TGCGCCAGCAGCCCTATTTTGGGGAGTAGCTATGGCTACACCTTC. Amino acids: CASSPILGSSYGYTF.

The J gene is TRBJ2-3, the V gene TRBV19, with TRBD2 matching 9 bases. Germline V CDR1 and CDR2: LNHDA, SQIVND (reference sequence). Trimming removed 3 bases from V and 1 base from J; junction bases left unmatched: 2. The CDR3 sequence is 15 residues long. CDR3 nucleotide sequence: TGTGCCAGTAGTATGGTAGCGGGAGGCACAGATACGCAGTATTTT. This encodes CASSMVAGGTDTQYF.

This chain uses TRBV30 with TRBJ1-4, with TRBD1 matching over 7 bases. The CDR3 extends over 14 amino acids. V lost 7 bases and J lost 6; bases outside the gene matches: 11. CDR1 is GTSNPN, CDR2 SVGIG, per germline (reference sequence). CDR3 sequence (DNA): TGTGCCTCAGAACCAGGACAGGCGGATGAAAAACTGTTTTTT. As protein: CASEPGQADEKLFF.

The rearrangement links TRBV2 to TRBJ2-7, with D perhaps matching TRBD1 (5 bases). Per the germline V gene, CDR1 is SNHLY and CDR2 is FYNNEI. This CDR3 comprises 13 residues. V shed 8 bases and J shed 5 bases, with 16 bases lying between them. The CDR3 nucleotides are TGTGCCAGCTCAAGGGGAAGGGGCAACGAGCAGTACTTC. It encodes CASSRGRGNEQYF.

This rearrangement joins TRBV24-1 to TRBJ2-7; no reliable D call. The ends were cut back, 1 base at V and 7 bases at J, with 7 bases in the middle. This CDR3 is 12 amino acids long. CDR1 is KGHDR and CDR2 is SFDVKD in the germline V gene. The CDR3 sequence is CATSDFIGEQYF. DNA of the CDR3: TGTGCCACCAGTGATTTTATCGGTGAGCAGTACTTC.

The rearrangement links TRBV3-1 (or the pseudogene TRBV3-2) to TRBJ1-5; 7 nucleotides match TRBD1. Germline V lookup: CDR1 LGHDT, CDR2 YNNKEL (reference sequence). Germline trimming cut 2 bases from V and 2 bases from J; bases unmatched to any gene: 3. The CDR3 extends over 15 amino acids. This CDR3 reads CASSQQTGGNQPQHF. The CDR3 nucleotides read TGTGCCAGCAGCCAACAAACAGGGGGCAATCAGCCCCAGCATTTT.

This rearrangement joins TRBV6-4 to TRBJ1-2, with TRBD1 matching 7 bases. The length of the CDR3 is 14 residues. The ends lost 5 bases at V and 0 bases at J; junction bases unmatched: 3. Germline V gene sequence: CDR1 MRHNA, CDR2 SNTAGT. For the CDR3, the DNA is TGTGCCAGCAGTCGGGACAGAGCTAACTATGGCTACACCTTC. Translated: CASSRDRANYGYTF.